Shown below are 25 T cell receptor beta chains from a single sample sequenced in a study of shared clonotypes between healthy human individuals. Profiled with immunoSEQ multiplex PCR; TCRdb holds only in-frame clones, not every one. Of millions of clones in the sample, 85% to 95% are singletons; the top ten hold roughly 0.13%. Specimen: naive CD4+ T cells sorted from blood. Subset indicated: CD45RA+ positively selected. These receptors all come from a man between 18 and 29 years old in good health.

The genes are TRBV28 and TRBJ1-5, with D possibly matching TRBD1 (5 bases). The germline V gene encodes CDR1 MDHEN and CDR2 SYDVKM. The CDR3 runs 16 residues. Trimming removed 5 bases at V and 0 bases at J, with 14 bases between. The CDR3 coding sequence is TGTGCCAGCAGTGCACAAACAGGAATTAGCAATCAGCCCCAGCATTTT. It encodes CASSAQTGISNQPQHF.

V is TRBV6-6 and J is TRBJ2-7; D is undetermined. The V end lost 0 bases, the J end lost 0 bases, and 9 bases lay between the germline ends. The CDR3 runs to 15 residues. CDR1 MNHNY and CDR2 SVGAGI come from the germline V gene (reference sequence). The CDR3 coding sequence is TGTGCCAGCAGTTACTCGAGTTTTAGCTCCTACGAGCAGTACTTC. Translating gives CASSYSSFSSYEQYF.

The chain combines TRBV11-2 with TRBJ2-7; D might be TRBD1 (6 bases). Germline V lookup: CDR1 SGHAT, CDR2 FQNNGV. V was pared by 3 bases and J by 1 base, with 16 bases between. This CDR3 has 16 amino acids. The CDR3 nucleotides are TGTGCCAGCAGCTTTAGTCTACAGGGACCGTCCTACGAGCAGTACTTC. This codes for CASSFSLQGPSYEQYF.

The CDR3 nucleotides read TGTGCCAGCTCAGAGGGCTGGGTTTTACCCCTCCACTTT. It yields the protein CASSEGWVLPLHF. This chain links TRBV6-1 with TRBJ1-6; D call uncertain. Germline V gives CDR1 MNHNS, CDR2 SASEGT. The CDR3 spans 13 residues. Trimming stripped 8 bases from V and 12 bases from J, with 17 bases between.

A single count supports this clone. CDR3 in amino acids: CASSLDRPGNTGELFF. DNA of the CDR3: TGTGCCAGCAGCTTAGATCGCCCGGGTAACACCGGGGAGCTGTTTTTT. The V and J genes are TRBV11-2 and TRBJ2-2, with D hard to call. V lost 0 bases and J 2 bases, leaving 10 bases between the germline ends. This CDR3 contains 16 residues. Germline lookup yields CDR1 SGHAT and CDR2 FQNNGV.

This sequence joins TRBV7-2 and TRBJ2-3, with 9 bases fitting TRBD2. The V gene's germline CDR1 is SGHTA and CDR2 FQGNSA. Trimming at V came to 2 bases and at J to 4 bases, leaving 7 bases not matched to a gene. The CDR3 is 16 residues long. This chain's CDR3 is CASSLLAGGPPDTQYF. CDR3 in DNA: TGTGCCAGCAGCTTATTGGCGGGAGGGCCCCCAGATACGCAGTATTTT.

The chain carries TRBV6-5 and TRBJ2-1; 12 bases are shared with TRBD2. Trimming at V came to 6 bases and at J to 4 bases, leaving 4 bases not matched to a gene. In germline, CDR1 is MNHEY, CDR2 SVGAGI. The CDR3 spans 15 residues. Here the CDR3 reads CASRPSGGAYNEQFF. The CDR3 DNA follows: TGTGCCAGCAGACCTAGCGGGGGGGCTTACAATGAGCAGTTCTTC.

The V and J genes are TRBV4-3 and TRBJ1-6, with D possibly matching TRBD1 (6 bases). Deletions cut 2 bases from V and 9 bases from J, with 11 bases between. Looked up from germline, CDR1 is LGHNA and CDR2 is YSLEER. CDR3 size: 14 residues. CDR3 DNA sequence: TGCGCCAGCAGCCAATACAGGGACCGTTCACCCCTCCACTTT. This codes for CASSQYRDRSPLHF.

The chain couples TRBV6-1 to TRBJ2-5; no clear D gene. With 6 bases removed from V and 5 bases from J, the gap between germline ends came to 7 bases. Germline CDR1 is MNHNS and CDR2 is SASEGT. CDR3 length: 11 residues. CDR3 bases: TGTGCCAGCAGGGTAACGGAGACCCAGTACTTC. This encodes CASRVTETQYF.

This clone was seen once. The chain carries TRBV5-4 and TRBJ2-7; D is uncertain. V gave up 7 bases and J gave up 0 bases, with 11 bases separating them. CDR1 and CDR2 (germline): SGHNT, YYREEE (reference sequence). The CDR3 contains 13 residues. CDR3 sequence (DNA): TGTGCCAGCTCCATCAAGGGCTCCTACGAGCAGTACTTC. Translation: CASSIKGSYEQYF.

This clone was recorded a few times. At the DNA level, this CDR3 is encoded by other sequences in the same sample as well. CDR3 loop: CASSSRDRVNEQFF. The CDR3 DNA reads TGTGCCAGCTCATCCCGGGACAGGGTCAATGAGCAGTTCTTC. V gene TRBV18 combines with J gene TRBJ2-1; 9 bases are a match to TRBD1. CDR3 size: 14 residues. CDR1 and CDR2 (germline): KGHSH, LQKENI. The ends lost 5 bases at V and 6 bases at J; junction bases unmatched: 5.

This clone was observed a handful of times. The J gene is TRBJ1-5, the V gene TRBV18; unclear D gene. V lost 5 bases and J 8 bases, leaving 16 bases between the germline ends. Germline values: CDR1 KGHSH, CDR2 LQKENI. This CDR3 is 14 amino acids long. CDR3 amino acids: CASSSRASVEPQHF. The CDR3 DNA reads TGTGCCAGCTCATCTAGAGCTTCCGTCGAGCCCCAGCATTTT.

The V gene is TRBV9, the J gene TRBJ1-3, with TRBD1 identical over 11 bases. Germline values: CDR1 SGDLS, CDR2 YYNGEE. Trimming took 3 bases from V and 4 from J; bases not matched to a gene: 9. The CDR3 sequence is 17 residues long. The CDR3 is CASSARTGGLTGNTIYF. CDR3 bases: TGTGCCAGCAGCGCGCGGACAGGGGGCTTGACGGGAAACACCATATATTTT.

The chain couples TRBV25-1 to TRBJ2-5; D remains unclear. The CDR3 loop spans 13 amino acids. V dropped 6 bases and J dropped 5 bases, with 13 bases sitting between them. Germline loops: CDR1 MGHDK, CDR2 SYGVNS. The CDR3 nucleotides are TGTGCCAGCAGCGTCGATCCAGAGGAGACCCAGTACTTC. Residues: CASSVDPEETQYF. Full variable domain (remainder filled in from reference TRBV25-1 and TRBJ2-5): EADIYQTPRYLVIGTGKKITLECSQTMGHDKMYWYQQDPGMELHLIHYSYGVNSTEKGDLSSESTVSRIRTEHFPLTLESARPSHTSQYLCASSVDPEETQYFGPGTRLLVL.

The V and J genes are TRBV7-8 and TRBJ2-5; weak D call: TRBD2 (5 bases). The germline CDR1 and CDR2 sequences are SGHVS and FQNEAQ. The CDR3 has 13 amino acids. V gave up 5 bases and J gave up 5 bases, with 12 bases separating them. The CDR3 coding sequence is TGTGCCAGCAGCCTAGGCGGGTCGGAGACCCAGTACTTC. Translating gives CASSLGGSETQYF. Looking up the rest from reference TRBV7-8 and TRBJ2-5 gives the full variable domain: GAGVSQSPRYKVAKRGQDVALRCDPISGHVSLFWYQQALGQGPEFLTYFQNEAQLDKSGLPSDRFFAERPEGSVSTLKIQRTQQEDSAVYLCASSLGGSETQYFGPGTRLLVL.

The chain has TRBV30 and TRBJ1-5, with D uncertain. V was pared by 0 bases and J by 8 bases, with 23 bases between. Germline assignment: CDR1 GTSNPN and CDR2 SVGIG (reference sequence). The CDR3 sequence is 17 residues long. The CDR3 loop reads CAWSVRWPGGFGEPQHF. The CDR3 nucleotides read TGTGCCTGGAGTGTACGATGGCCCGGAGGGTTTGGCGAGCCCCAGCATTTT.

A word on this clone: Other nucleotide sequences from this sample produce the same CDR3. The chain employs TRBV5-4 and TRBJ2-3; the match to TRBD2 covers 12 bases. Germline CDR1 and CDR2: SGHNT and YYREEE (reference sequence). V trimming: 4 bases; J trimming: 0 bases; junction bases outside the gene matches: 3. The CDR3 is 16 residues long. The CDR3 reads CASSAGLAGSTDTQYF. For the CDR3, the DNA is TGTGCCAGCAGCGCGGGACTAGCGGGCAGCACAGATACGCAGTATTTT.

The genes are TRBV19 and TRBJ1-2; D is uncertain. This CDR3 contains 11 residues. From germline, CDR1 is LNHDA and CDR2 SQIVND (reference sequence). With 6 bases removed from V and 8 bases from J, the gap between germline ends came to 10 bases. CDR3 in DNA: TGTGCCAGTAGACACAATATAGGCTACACCTTC. This encodes CASRHNIGYTF. The entire variable domain, with the rest obtained from reference TRBV19 and TRBJ1-2, is as follows: DGGITQSPKYLFRKEGQNVTLSCEQNLNHDAMYWYRQDPGQGLRLIYYSQIVNDFQKGDIAEGYSVSREKKESFPLTVTSAQKNPTAFYLCASRHNIGYTFGSGTRLTVV.

This clone appeared a single time. The genes are TRBV5-1 and TRBJ1-4; D is unresolved. This CDR3 has 15 residues. CDR1 is SGHRS and CDR2 is YFSETQ in the germline V gene. The ends were cut back, 4 bases at V and 7 bases at J, with 17 bases in the middle. The CDR3: CASSIGRGPGEKLFF. DNA for the CDR3: TGCGCCAGCAGCATCGGACGAGGGCCCGGTGAAAAACTGTTTTTT.

The CDR3 DNA follows: TGTGCCAGCAGCTTTCAGGACGGGGAAAAACTGTTTTTT. It is translated as CASSFQDGEKLFF. The chain combines TRBV7-2 with TRBJ1-4; no firm D call. CDR1 and CDR2 (germline): SGHTA, FQGNSA. This CDR3 contains 13 residues. The ends were cut back, 3 bases at V and 8 bases at J, with 10 bases in the middle.

The gene calls are TRBV5-6 and TRBJ2-1; no reliable D call. The CDR3 is 15 amino acids. Germline values: CDR1 SGHDT, CDR2 YYEEEE. V was cut by 3 bases and J by 0 bases, with 10 bases left in between. Here the CDR3 DNA reads TGTGCCAGCAGCTCCCGGCAAGCCTCCTACAATGAGCAGTTCTTC. Protein: CASSSRQASYNEQFF.

The chain combines TRBV7-3 with TRBJ2-3, with TRBD2 matching over 11 bases. Germline CDR1 is SGHTA and CDR2 is FQGTGA. The CDR3 has 18 amino acids. V lost 2 bases, J lost 0 bases, and 7 bases stayed unmatched. As DNA, the CDR3 is TGTGCCAGCAGCTTAGCTAGCGGGGGGTTCTCAAGCACAGATACGCAGTATTTT. It is translated as CASSLASGGFSSTDTQYF.

The rearrangement links TRBV11-3 to TRBJ1-1; perhaps TRBD1 as D (6 bases). The CDR3 extends over 15 amino acids. Trimming took 0 bases from V and 4 from J, leaving 12 bases between them. The germline V gene has CDR1 SGHNT and CDR2 YENEEA. CDR3 amino acids: CASSLDGRGGTEAFF. CDR3 in DNA: TGTGCCAGCAGCTTAGATGGCAGGGGTGGCACTGAAGCTTTCTTT.

The table lists this clone with a count of one. The genes are TRBV5-8 and TRBJ1-2; D is uncertain. The germline CDR1 and CDR2 sequences are SGHTS and YDEGEE. This CDR3 spans 14 amino acids. V was cut by 2 bases and J by 3 bases, with 11 bases left in between. The CDR3 loop is CASSFGRQDYGYTF. The CDR3 DNA follows: TGTGCCAGCAGCTTTGGCAGGCAAGACTATGGCTACACCTTC.

In regard to this clone: The sample contains more than one DNA sequence encoding this CDR3. V is TRBV18 and J is TRBJ2-5; 8 bases are shared with TRBD1. The CDR3 extends over 15 amino acids. Germline V lookup: CDR1 KGHSH, CDR2 LQKENI. Trimming cost V 3 bases and J 5 bases; bases outside gene matches: 8. The CDR3 sequence: CASSPGTGSRETQYF. The DNA of the CDR3 is TGTGCCAGCTCACCCGGGACAGGAAGCAGGGAGACCCAGTACTTC.